One sample yielded the 28 T cell receptor beta chains listed below, sequenced in a study of blood T cells in healthy people across ages. A sample-barcoded 5' primer and a J-beta primer mix were used in a second PCR of about 7 to 12 cycles. One entry per CDR3 protein, called by TCRdb with MiXCR from the 5' RACE reads. The sample contains 630,000 or so distinct CDR3 sequences, less than 35% of which appear only once. The specimen was blood. These receptor sequences come from an elderly woman in good health.

This clonotype occurred a few times. V gene TRBV21-1 combines with J gene TRBJ1-5; the table calls TRBD1, which could not be checked here. TRBV21-1 is deemed a pseudogene. This CDR3 is built from 15 residues. CDR3: CASSKGQGQGQPQHF. In DNA, the CDR3 is TGTGCCAGCAGCAAGGGACAGGGGCAAGGGCAGCCCCAGCATTTT.

This clonotype showed up many times. A much larger clonotype is one base distant, so this may be a read error. The chain couples TRBV20-1 to TRBJ2-2; D possibly corresponds to TRBD2 (6 bases). Germline CDR1 and CDR2: DFQATT and SNEGSKA (reference sequence). V was trimmed by 3 bases and J by 0 bases, leaving 8 bases between them. The CDR3 has 14 amino acids. The CDR3, as DNA: TGCAGTGCTAGGGGCGGGGCGAACACCGGGGAGCTGTTTTTT. It encodes CSARGGANTGELFF.

The genes are TRBV5-1 and TRBJ2-7; the D call may be TRBD1 or TRBD2 (5 bases each). The CDR3 totals 14 residues. The V end was cut by 0 bases, the J end by 2 bases, with 9 bases between. CDR1 is SGHRS and CDR2 is YFSETQ in the germline V gene. The CDR3 here is CASSLGGEPYEQYF. The CDR3, as DNA: TGCGCCAGCAGCTTGGGAGGGGAGCCCTACGAGCAGTACTTC. Using reference TRBV5-1 and TRBJ2-7 for the parts outside the CDR3, the full variable domain is KAGVTQTPRYLIKTRGQQVTLSCSPISGHRSVSWYQQTPGQGLQFLFEYFSETQRNKGNFPGRFSGRQFSNSRSEMNVSTLELGDSALYLCASSLGGEPYEQYFGPGTRLTVT.

This clonotype was seen a handful of times. A much more abundant neighbour one base away suggests this may be a read error. V gene TRBV12-3 or TRBV12-4 combines with J gene TRBJ2-3, with 8 bases that match TRBD2. The CDR3 spans 17 residues. The V segment lost 4 bases and the J segment 2 bases; nucleotides outside the gene matches: 11. The CDR3 nucleotides are TGTGCCAGCAGTTCCGACGGGACTAGAGGGACCACAGATACGCAGTATTTT. Translation: CASSSDGTRGTTDTQYF.

About this clonotype: A read error is possible here, since a much larger clone lies one base away. CDR3 residues: CASSRGPGDEQFF. The CDR3 DNA reads as TGTGCCAGCAGTAGGGGCCCAGGCGATGAGCAGTTCTTC. V usage is TRBV25-1 and J usage is TRBJ2-1, with D possibly being TRBD1 (5 bases). Deletions cut 5 bases from V and 8 bases from J, with 13 bases between. The CDR3 has 13 amino acids. Germline V CDR1 and CDR2: MGHDK, SYGVNS.

The chain couples TRBV6-2 or TRBV6-3 to TRBJ2-5; 11 nucleotides align to TRBD2. Germline V gene data show CDR1 as MNHEY and CDR2 as SVGEGT. This CDR3 comprises 14 residues. Trimming cost V 6 bases and J 0 bases; bases outside gene matches: 0. The CDR3, as DNA: TGTGCCAGCAGGACTAGCGGGGACCAAGAGACCCAGTACTTC. It encodes CASRTSGDQETQYF.

The chain uses TRBV12-3 or TRBV12-4 and TRBJ2-1; 7 bases are a match to TRBD1. V shed 6 bases, J shed 2 bases, and the junction held 10 bases outside the gene matches. The CDR3 spans 16 residues. CDR3 region: CASSEHVGQAYNEQFF. The DNA for the CDR3 is TGTGCCAGCAGCGAACACGTTGGACAGGCCTACAATGAGCAGTTCTTC.

This clonotype has just a few counts. The chain joins TRBV5-6 to TRBJ1-1; 9 nucleotides agree with TRBD1. This CDR3 comprises 15 residues. Trimming took 7 bases from V and 4 from J; bases not matched to a gene: 11. Germline assignment: CDR1 SGHDT and CDR2 YYEEEE. The CDR3 coding sequence is TGTGCCAGCTGGCGGACAGGGGAGGGAGGCACTGAAGCTTTCTTT. It yields the protein CASWRTGEGGTEAFF. Together with reference TRBV5-6 and TRBJ1-1, the CDR3 gives the full variable domain: DAGVTQSPTHLIKTRGQQVTLRCSPKSGHDTVSWYQQALGQGPQFIFQYYEEEERQRGNFPDRFSGHQFPNYSSELNVNALLLGDSALYLCASWRTGEGGTEAFFGQGTRLTVV.

Comments on this clonotype: A much larger clone differs from this one at a single base, so this may be a read error. This rearrangement joins TRBV29-1 to TRBJ1-2, with D hard to call. The CDR3 spans 12 residues. CDR1 and CDR2 (germline): SQVTM, ANQGSEA. The CDR3 spells CSDRTVLYGHTF. The CDR3 region has the DNA TGCAGCGACCGGACGGTGCTATATGGCCACACCTTC.

The rearrangement joins TRBV5-4 to TRBJ2-2; D is ambiguous. V was clipped by 0 bases and J by 3 bases, with 9 bases between them. Germline V CDR1 and CDR2: SGHNT, YYREEE (reference sequence). CDR3 length equals 15 residues. The CDR3 here is CASSLDRVYTGELFF. In DNA form, the CDR3 reads TGTGCCAGCAGCTTGGATAGGGTCTACACCGGGGAGCTGTTTTTT.

This sequence joins TRBV12-3 or TRBV12-4 and TRBJ1-2; D remains ambiguous. This CDR3 is 12 amino acids long. V gave up 3 bases and J gave up 4 bases, with 6 bases separating them. In DNA form, the CDR3 reads TGTGCCAGCAGTTTCTGGGGCTATGGCTACACCTTC. Translating it yields CASSFWGYGYTF.

About this clonotype itself: A clone one base away is much larger, so this may be a read error. The chain links TRBV6-2 or TRBV6-3 to TRBJ2-4, with 9 nucleotides matching TRBD1. The DNA end lines up better with TRBJ2-7; the J call may be wrong. Germline-derived CDR1 and CDR2 are MNHEY and SVGEGT. The CDR3 extends over 13 amino acids. Written as DNA, the CDR3 is TGTACCAGCAGTACCGGGACAGGGTACGAGCAGTACTTC. Translation: CTSSTGTGYEQYF.

A few counts support this clonotype. A much bigger clone sits one base away, suggesting this may be a read error. The chain couples TRBV24-1 to TRBJ2-5, with TRBD1 as a possible D gene (6 bases). Near its end, the DNA agrees better with TRBJ2-1, so the J call may be wrong. CDR3 length: 15 residues. In germline, CDR1 is KGHDR, CDR2 SFDVKD. This chain's CDR3 is CATSDPRQAQETQFF. The CDR3 DNA reads TGTGCCACCAGTGACCCACGACAGGCCCAAGAGACCCAGTTCTTC.

This clonotype was detected many times. V is TRBV3-1 and J is TRBJ1-6; D uncertain. The CDR3 contains 14 residues. CDR1 LGHDT and CDR2 YNNKEL come from the germline V gene (reference sequence). Trimming cost V 0 bases and J 8 bases, with 8 bases left between them. The CDR3 loop reads CASSQDTWDSPLHF. DNA for the CDR3: TGTGCCAGCAGCCAAGATACATGGGATTCACCCCTCCACTTT.

This clonotype was seen many times. This chain joins TRBV7-9 and TRBJ2-1; D is possibly TRBD2 (6 bases). The CDR3 spans 14 residues. The V gene's germline CDR1 is SEHNR and CDR2 FQNEAQ (reference sequence). Trimming pared 5 bases from V and 2 bases from J, leaving 10 bases between. The CDR3 spells CASSERGTYNEQFF. In DNA form, the CDR3 reads TGTGCCAGCAGCGAGCGCGGGACCTACAATGAGCAGTTCTTC.

This clonotype has at least ten counts. The gene calls are TRBV7-9 and TRBJ1-2; TRBD1 matches 9 bases. The junction had 8 bases not matched to a gene; V was cut back by 4 bases and J by 5 bases. This CDR3 contains 15 residues. Germline assignment: CDR1 SEHNR and CDR2 FQNEAQ (reference sequence). Here the CDR3 DNA reads TGTGCCAGCAGCTCACTTACAGGGGGCCAGTATGGCTACACCTTC. Its translation is CASSSLTGGQYGYTF.

Remarks on this clonotype: At one end, the junction sequence differs from germline, possibly due to a read error. V usage is TRBV7-3 and J usage is TRBJ2-4, with a weak D call TRBD1 (5 bases). The CDR3 is 13 amino acids. Germline V gene lookup returns CDR1 SGHTA and CDR2 FQGTGA. This chain's CDR3 is CASSPTKDTPLVF. The CDR3 DNA sequence: TGTGCCAGCAGCCCGACCAAGGACACTCCGTTGGTATTC.

With regard to this clonotype: Germline is not matched at one junction end, which may reflect a read error. The chain links TRBV10-3 to TRBJ1-6, with unresolved D. CDR1 ENHRY and CDR2 SYGVKD come from the germline V gene. The CDR3 is 16 residues long. CDR3 coding DNA: TGTGCCGTCAGTGACAAACCGTCAGGCGGCAATTCACCCCTCCACTTT. Translation: CAVSDKPSGGNSPLHF.

This clonotype was picked up a small number of times. A much larger clone sits a single nucleotide away, making a read error possible. The gene calls are TRBV20-1 and TRBJ2-5; 14 positions match TRBD2. Germline values: CDR1 DFQATT, CDR2 SNEGSKA (reference sequence). With V trimmed by 0 bases and J by 6 bases, 12 bases remained unmatched. The CDR3 runs to 18 residues. The CDR3 coding sequence is TGCAGTGCTAGAGATCTCGGGACTAGCGGGGGAAATCGGCAGACCCAGTACTTC. This translates into CSARDLGTSGGNRQTQYF.

This clonotype was recorded many times. The chain recombines TRBV5-1 with TRBJ1-2; D may be TRBD1 (6 bases). The CDR3 covers 15 residues. Per germline, CDR1 SGHRS and CDR2 YFSETQ. V dropped 4 bases and J dropped 2 bases, with 15 bases sitting between them. The CDR3 nucleotides are TGCGCCAGCAGCAAAATGGACAGCATCAACTATGGCTACACCTTC. Protein product: CASSKMDSINYGYTF.

Only one count was recorded for this clonotype. V is TRBV20-1 and J is TRBJ2-5, with TRBD1 matching 8 bases. With V trimmed by 3 bases and J by 1 base, 10 bases remained unmatched. The CDR3 totals 16 residues. CDR1 and CDR2 (germline): DFQATT, SNEGSKA (reference sequence). CDR3 in DNA: TGCAGTGCTAGTGTACCGGGACAGGTACCCCAAGAGACCCAGTACTTC. It yields the protein CSASVPGQVPQETQYF.

This clonotype has ten or more counts. V and J are TRBV6-1 and TRBJ2-1; D ambiguous. Trimming shortened V by 1 base and J by 12 bases, and 10 bases separated the two germline ends. CDR1 and CDR2 from the germline V gene are MNHNS and SASEGT. This CDR3 spans 12 amino acids. CDR3 in DNA: TGTGCCAGCAGTGAAGACAGATTGGGGCAGTTCTTC. It translates to CASSEDRLGQFF.

J is TRBJ2-6 and V is TRBV7-2; 9 bases are shared with TRBD1. CDR1 is SGHTA, CDR2 FQGNSA, per germline. There are 16 residues in the CDR3. Trimming at V came to 6 bases and at J to 0 bases, leaving 3 bases not matched to a gene. The DNA of the CDR3 is TGTGCCAGCAGGGGGACAGGGCCCTCTGGGGCCAACGTCCTGACTTTC. It translates to CASRGTGPSGANVLTF. The full variable domain, its missing parts supplied by reference TRBV7-2 and TRBJ2-6, is GAGVSQSPSNKVTEKGKDVELRCDPISGHTALYWYRQSLGQGLEFLIYFQGNSAPDKSGLPSDRFSAERTGGSVSTLTIQRTQQEDSAVYLCASRGTGPSGANVLTFGAGSRLTVL.

Comment on this clonotype: A much larger clone lies a single base off, so this may be a read error. The chain couples TRBV27 to TRBJ2-7; 9 bases match TRBD1. The CDR3 covers 14 residues. CDR1 MNHEY and CDR2 SMNVEV come from the germline V gene (reference sequence). V trimming: 5 bases; J trimming: 7 bases; junction bases outside the gene matches: 9. In nucleotides, the CDR3 is TGTGCCAGCAGTGGGACGACAGGGGGGGGGGAGCAGTACTTC. It encodes CASSGTTGGGEQYF.

For this clonotype: This may stem from a read error, because a much larger clone lies one nucleotide away. The V gene is TRBV29-1, the J gene TRBJ2-5; either TRBD1 or TRBD2 may fit D (6 bases each). The assigned J gene may be wrong: the sequence end matches TRBJ2-7 better. This CDR3 has 12 residues. Germline CDR1 and CDR2: SQVTM and ANQGSEA. The CDR3 here is CSVDGGRDEQYF. Here the CDR3 DNA reads TGCAGCGTTGACGGGGGCAGGGACGAGCAGTACTTC.

The table lists this clonotype with many counts. The gene calls are TRBV20-1 and TRBJ2-7; D remains ambiguous. This CDR3 has 13 residues. CDR1 is DFQATT and CDR2 is SNEGSKA in the germline V gene (reference sequence). Trimming removed 0 bases from V and 1 base from J, with 7 bases in between. DNA for the CDR3: TGCAGTGCTAGAGATATGGGGTCCTACGAGCAGTACTTC. Translating it yields CSARDMGSYEQYF.

The rearrangement uses TRBV10-1 and TRBJ2-1, with 11 positions matching TRBD2. Trimming removed 7 bases from V and 10 bases from J; junction bases left unmatched: 6. The CDR3 contains 13 residues. Germline V gene lookup returns CDR1 WNHNN and CDR2 SYGVQD (reference sequence). CDR3: CASMLAGGREQFF. In nucleotides, the CDR3 is TGCGCCAGCATGCTAGCGGGAGGTCGGGAGCAGTTCTTC.

The chain carries TRBV30 and TRBJ2-1; TRBD1 aligns across 8 bases. V lost 8 bases, J lost 0 bases, and 15 bases stayed unmatched. The CDR3 loop spans 17 amino acids. The germline gives CDR1 GTSNPN, CDR2 SVGIG (reference sequence). The DNA of the CDR3 is TGTGCCCTGATACCGGGACAGGCCAAGGGCTCCTACAATGAGCAGTTCTTC. Protein product: CALIPGQAKGSYNEQFF.